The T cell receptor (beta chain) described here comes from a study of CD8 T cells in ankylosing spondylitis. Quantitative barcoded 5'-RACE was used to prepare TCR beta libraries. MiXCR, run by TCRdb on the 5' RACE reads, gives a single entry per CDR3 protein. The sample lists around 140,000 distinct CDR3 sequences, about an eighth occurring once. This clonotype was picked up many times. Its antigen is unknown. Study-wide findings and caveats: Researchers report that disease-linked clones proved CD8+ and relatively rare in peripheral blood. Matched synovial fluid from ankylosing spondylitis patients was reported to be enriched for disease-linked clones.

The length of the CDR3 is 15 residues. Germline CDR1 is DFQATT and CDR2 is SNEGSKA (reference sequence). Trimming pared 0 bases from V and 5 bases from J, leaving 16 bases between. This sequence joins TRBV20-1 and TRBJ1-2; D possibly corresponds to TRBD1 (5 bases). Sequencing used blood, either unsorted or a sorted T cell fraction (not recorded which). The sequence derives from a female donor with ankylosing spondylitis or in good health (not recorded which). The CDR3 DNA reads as TGCAGTGCTAGAGAGCAGGTTGGGGGAGCGTATGGCTACACCTTC. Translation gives CSAREQVGGAYGYTF.